This T cell receptor (beta chain) originates from a study of cytomegalovirus exposure and HLA in healthy donors. Notes on the study in general: A previous analysis found most TCR beta V segments productive roughly 90% or roughly 30% of the time. There were 164 TCR beta chains listed as cytomegalovirus-associated. In a later analysis, HLA-C alleles had the fewest associated TCRs, DRB1 alleles the most.

60 Vbeta and 13 Jbeta primers were used in PCR. Method: immunoSEQ multiplex PCR; TCRdb's copy keeps in-frame clones and lacks some. The repertoire holds approximately 100,000 clones, with roughly 79% as singletons. CDR1 and CDR2 (germline): KGHSH, LQKENI. The CDR3 covers 15 residues. V lost 3 bases and J 8 bases, leaving 17 bases between the germline ends. This clone has just a few counts. Its antigen is currently unknown. Healthy bone marrow donors made up the donors. Sample: PBMCs. This receptor was obtained from a woman in her 40s in good health and CMV-seronegative. The chain joins TRBV18 to TRBJ1-5; D is possibly TRBD1 (6 bases). The CDR3: CASSPSRGDGEPQHF. CDR3 DNA: TGTGCCAGCTCACCTAGCAGGGGCGATGGGGAGCCCCAGCATTTT. The full variable domain, its missing parts supplied by reference TRBV18 and TRBJ1-5, is NAGVMQNPRHLVRRRGQEARLRCSPMKGHSHVYWYRQLPEEGLKFMVYLQKENIIDESGMPKERFSAEFPKEGPSILRIQQVVRGDSAAYFCASSPSRGDGEPQHFGDGTRLSIL.